Given below is one T cell receptor beta chain in context. Its target antigen remains unknown. Within one base of it there is no much larger clone, and no base qualities were kept. This entry is derived from a study of vaccination and CD4 T cells after COVID-19 (dated by TCRdb to between 2021 and 2024). In terms of the full investigation: Every convalescent patient had a positive nasal swab PCR test for SARS-CoV-2, with mild disease in nine or ten patients and severe disease in one. As controls, cultures received a CEFX viral epitope pool (the positive control), an HIV-1 Nef peptide pool (the negative control), or no peptide at all. The convalescent cohort comprised six males and four females, including two Hispanic individuals, seven Caucasians, two Asians and one multiracial person. Post-COVID blood samples from convalescent patients were collected a median of around 110 days after diagnosis, with a range of roughly 35 to 180 days. Two doses of either the Pfizer-BioNTech BNT162b2 vaccine (n=8) or the Moderna mRNA-1273 vaccine (n=2) were administered to participants. Post-vaccine blood samples were taken a median of 72 days after the second vaccine dose, with a range of about 14 to 241 days. The spike-specific CD4+ TCR repertoire was compared before and after mRNA vaccination in over nine COVID-19 convalescent patients and a few infection-naive healthy vaccine recipients. For stimulating the cultures, overlapping spike peptide pools were used, derived from SARS-CoV-2 as well as from the common cold coronaviruses HCoV-NL63, HCoV-OC43 and HCoV-229E.

The sample's treatment or condition label, in plain terms: roughly ten-day PBMC culture with coronavirus spike peptide pools or control peptides (ViraFEST assay). To expand antigen-specific T cells with peptide pools and then pick out the expanded clonotypes through TCR sequencing, the study relied on the ViraFEST assay. The convalescent patients' positive SARS-CoV-2 PCR tests fell between March and December 2020, which was before the Alpha, Beta and Delta variants emerged in the United States. Each well held about 1.8 million PBMCs cultured with about 9.8 ug/ml peptide pools in IMDM containing around 5% human AB serum and approximately 10 IU/ml IL-2. Half of the culture medium was replaced with fresh IL-2-containing medium on days 3 and 7. Once the cells had been in culture for less than 12 days, the EasySep CD4+ T cell isolation kit was used to isolate CD4+ T cells by negative selection. Ficoll-Paque Plus gradient centrifugation was used to isolate PBMCs from whole blood, and the isolated PBMCs were then either used fresh or cryopreserved at -140C. Culture conditions were generally each tested in triplicate wells.

V loses 0 bases, J loses 4 bases, and the germline ends lie 10 bases apart. The CDR3 spans 14 residues, from the cysteine through the phenylalanine. Only the CDR3 part of the read is kept: 42 bases, read in frame from the first base. CDR1 SGHRS and CDR2 YFSETQ are derived from the germline V gene. Libraries were prepared through PCR. DNA from cultured CD4+ T cells was subjected to TCR sequencing with the Oncomine TCR Beta short-read assay at the Johns Hopkins FTIC core. The QIAamp micro DNA kit was used to extract genomic DNA from the cultured CD4+ T cells. Oncomine TCR Beta libraries from cultured CD4+ T cells were pooled using unique dual indexes and sequenced on an Illumina iSeq 100. The paper's data handling went like this. Non-productive sequences were filtered out, and CDR3s that did not start with C, did not end with F or W, or were shorter than 7 amino acids were discarded. The MANAFEST web application was used to identify antigen-specific clonotypes by comparing peptide-stimulated wells against reference wells and other culture wells. An FDR below 0.05, an odds ratio above 5, and a productive frequency above 0.1% in at least two of three replicate wells were required for clones to be considered positive. Cross-reactive clonotypes were defined as significantly expanded in both SARS-CoV-2 spike wells and at least one common cold coronavirus spike condition. Using R version 3.6.1, CDR3 homology was evaluated through Levenshtein distances (stringdist) along with unrooted phylogenetic trees (ape). The public reads were reanalyzed by TCRdb: fastp trimming at Q25, MiXCR alignment, in-frame beta chains only. Every distinct CDR3 protein forms one entry, paired with its most common genes and DNA. The V and J calls, along with clone size, are taken from TCRdb and not from the paper's own processing. In this sample the table shows thousands of distinct CDR3 sequences, about 23% of which occur a single time. The ten biggest clones cover roughly 20% of the sample.

On the study overall, not on this receptor specifically: In convalescent patients, a median approximately 83% of post-vaccine SARS-CoV-2-reactive clones were detected only after vaccination, suggesting vaccine-specific priming. Although the median number of SARS-CoV-2-reactive clonotypes went up from fewer than 25 after infection to some 37 after vaccination, the increase was not significant. Of the vaccine-specific clones in convalescent patients, 304 of 307, or nearly all, reacted only to SARS-CoV-2 spike and did not cross-react with common cold coronaviruses. The number of convalescent patients in the study was relatively small, and the study did not examine early timepoints following natural infection.

The TCR comes from a human donor with COVID-19. This sequence uses TRBV5-1 and TRBJ1-1, with an unclear D gene assignment. Sequenced input: cultured CD4+ T cells from blood. The DNA sequence follows: TGCGCCAGCAGCTTGGCCCCCGGGTCCACTGAAGCTTTCTTT. It translates as CASSLAPGSTEAFF.